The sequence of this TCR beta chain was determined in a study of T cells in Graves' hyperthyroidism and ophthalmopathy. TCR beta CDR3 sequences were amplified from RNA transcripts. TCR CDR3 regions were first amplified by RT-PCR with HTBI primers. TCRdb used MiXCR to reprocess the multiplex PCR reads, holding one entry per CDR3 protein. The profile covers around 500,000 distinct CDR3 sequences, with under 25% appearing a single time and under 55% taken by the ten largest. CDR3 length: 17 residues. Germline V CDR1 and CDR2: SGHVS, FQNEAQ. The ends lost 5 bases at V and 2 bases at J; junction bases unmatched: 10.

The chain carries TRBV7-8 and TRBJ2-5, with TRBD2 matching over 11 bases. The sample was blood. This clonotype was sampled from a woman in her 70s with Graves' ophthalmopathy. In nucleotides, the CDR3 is TGTGCCAGCAGCACCTACAAGAGACTAGCGGGGCAAGAGACCCAGTACTTC. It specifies CASSTYKRLAGQETQYF.